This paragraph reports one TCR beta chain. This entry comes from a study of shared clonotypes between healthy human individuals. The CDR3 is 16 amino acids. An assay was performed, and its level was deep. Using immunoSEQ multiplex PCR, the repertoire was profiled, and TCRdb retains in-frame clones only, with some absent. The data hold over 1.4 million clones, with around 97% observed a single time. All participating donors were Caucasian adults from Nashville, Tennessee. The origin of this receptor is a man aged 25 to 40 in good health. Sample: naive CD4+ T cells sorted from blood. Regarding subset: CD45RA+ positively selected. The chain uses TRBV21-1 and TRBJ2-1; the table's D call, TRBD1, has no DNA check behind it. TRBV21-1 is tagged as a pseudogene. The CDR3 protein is CASSKVRDRGRNEQFF. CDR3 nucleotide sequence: TGTGCCAGCAGCAAAGTGAGGGACAGGGGCCGTAATGAGCAGTTCTTC.